The 32 T cell receptor beta chains presented below share a single source sample, sequenced in a study of OX40 agonist ivuxolimab in advanced cancers. Measured with immunoSEQ multiplex PCR; TCRdb has only the in-frame clones, and not every one. Among roughly 79,000 clones, approximately 81% were seen once, and the ten largest hold about a sixth. Specimen: CD4+ or CD8+ T cells sorted from blood, collected in a trial of the OX40 agonist ivuxolimab. These receptors originate from an adult with an advanced solid tumor such as melanoma, head and neck, liver or kidney cancer.

This CDR3 is CASSLDTGTGVGNTIYF. The CDR3 DNA reads TGCGCCAGCAGCTTGGATACAGGGACAGGGGTTGGAAACACCATATATTTT. The rearrangement joins TRBV5-1 to TRBJ1-3; 10 bases are shared with TRBD1. V lost 0 bases and J lost 3; bases outside the gene matches: 6. The V gene's germline CDR1 is SGHRS and CDR2 YFSETQ. The CDR3 covers 17 residues.

The chain couples TRBV11-2 to TRBJ2-5; TRBD2 aligns across 9 bases. There are 13 residues in the CDR3. J gave up 4 bases and V 11 bases, and 8 bases lay outside the gene matches. Looked up from germline, CDR1 is SGHAT and CDR2 is FQNNGV. The chain's CDR3 is CASSGNSRETQYF. The CDR3 bases are TGTGCCTCTAGCGGGAACTCACGAGAGACCCAGTACTTC.

The chain recombines TRBV7-6 with TRBJ2-2, with 12 bases fitting TRBD2. Germline CDR1 SGHVS, CDR2 FNYEAQ. V dropped 4 bases and J dropped 5; count of bases not matched to a gene: 5. This CDR3 comprises 16 residues. CDR3 in DNA: TGTGCCAGCAGCTCGGGACTAGCGGGTCTTACCGGGGAGCTGTTTTTT. As protein: CASSSGLAGLTGELFF.

J is TRBJ1-5 and V is TRBV19; D might be TRBD1 (5 bases). This CDR3 is 15 amino acids long. Germline V CDR1 and CDR2: LNHDA, SQIVND (reference sequence). V was clipped by 5 bases and J by 2 bases, with 13 bases between them. CDR3 amino acids: CASSAGRMGNQPQHF. CDR3 nucleotide sequence: TGTGCCAGTAGTGCGGGACGGATGGGCAATCAGCCCCAGCATTTT.

The rearrangement links TRBV6-5 to TRBJ1-1, with TRBD1 matching over 7 bases. Unmatched junction bases numbered 13, after V lost 6 bases and J lost 6 bases. The V gene's germline CDR1 is MNHEY and CDR2 SVGAGI. The CDR3 is 15 residues long. CDR3 sequence (DNA): TGTGCCAGCAGATCCTTAACAGGGGCGGGCGCTGAAGCTTTCTTT. Translated: CASRSLTGAGAEAFF.

The chain combines TRBV11-2 with TRBJ2-1; D gene unclear. CDR3 size: 14 residues. Germline values: CDR1 SGHAT, CDR2 FQNNGV. Trimming removed 0 bases at V and 7 bases at J, with 10 bases between. CDR3 protein: CASSLERLLNEQFF. Here the CDR3 DNA reads TGTGCCAGCAGCTTAGAACGACTCCTAAATGAGCAGTTCTTC. The full variable domain, its missing parts supplied by reference TRBV11-2 and TRBJ2-1, is EAGVAQSPRYKIIEKRQSVAFWCNPISGHATLYWYQQILGQGPKLLIQFQNNGVVDDSQLPKDRFSAERLKGVDSTLKIQPAKLEDSAVYLCASSLERLLNEQFFGPGTRLTVL.

The chain joins TRBV27 to TRBJ2-3, with D possibly being TRBD1 (5 bases). There are 14 residues in the CDR3. Germline V lookup: CDR1 MNHEY, CDR2 SMNVEV (reference sequence). V lost 4 bases and J lost 2, with 10 bases in between. CDR3 DNA: TGTGCCAGCAGTTGGCAGGGCTACACAGATACGCAGTATTTT. Its translation is CASSWQGYTDTQYF.

The J gene is TRBJ2-7, the V gene TRBV5-4, with D uncertain. Deletions cut 2 bases from V and 2 bases from J, with 8 bases between. This CDR3 is built from 13 residues. The germline CDR1 and CDR2 sequences are SGHNT and YYREEE (reference sequence). CDR3 amino acids: CASSFTATYEQYF. Written as DNA, the CDR3 is TGTGCCAGCAGCTTTACGGCTACCTACGAGCAGTACTTC.

The V call is TRBV7-6, the J call TRBJ2-3, with D tentatively TRBD2 (5 bases). This CDR3 region has 15 residues. Germline V gene lookup returns CDR1 SGHVS and CDR2 FNYEAQ. The ends were cut back, 5 bases at V and 1 base at J, with 13 bases in the middle. The CDR3 here is CASSISSWGTDTQYF. The CDR3 nucleotides are TGTGCCAGCAGCATATCTAGCTGGGGCACAGATACGCAGTATTTT.

J is TRBJ1-5 and V is TRBV18, with 10 bases matching TRBD1. Germline V gene lookup returns CDR1 KGHSH and CDR2 LQKENI. The CDR3 is 14 amino acids. Unmatched junction bases numbered 3, after V lost 2 bases and J lost 8 bases. The CDR3 DNA reads as TGTGCCAGCTCACCAAGGACAGGGGGGGAGCCCCAGCATTTT. As protein: CASSPRTGGEPQHF. Full variable domain (remainder filled in from reference TRBV18 and TRBJ1-5): NAGVMQNPRHLVRRRGQEARLRCSPMKGHSHVYWYRQLPEEGLKFMVYLQKENIIDESGMPKERFSAEFPKEGPSILRIQQVVRGDSAAYFCASSPRTGGEPQHFGDGTRLSIL.

This chain connects TRBV7-9 to TRBJ2-3; possibly TRBD2 for D (7 bases). V lost 5 bases and J 0 bases, leaving 12 bases between the germline ends. The germline CDR1 and CDR2 sequences are SEHNR and FQNEAQ (reference sequence). The CDR3 is 15 residues long. CDR3: CASSRGGRSTDTQYF. DNA for the CDR3: TGTGCCAGCAGCAGGGGGGGGCGGAGCACAGATACGCAGTATTTT. Variable domain in full (rest from reference TRBV7-9 and TRBJ2-3): DTGVSQNPRHKITKRGQNVTFRCDPISEHNRLYWYRQTLGQGPEFLTYFQNEAQLEKSRLLSDRFSAERPKGSFSTLEIQRTEQGDSAMYLCASSRGGRSTDTQYFGPGTRLTVL.

The chain recombines TRBV6-6 with TRBJ2-7; D is possibly TRBD1 or TRBD2 (5 bases each). This CDR3 comprises 13 residues. Trimming cost V 10 bases and J 6 bases, with 19 bases left between them. Germline V gene lookup returns CDR1 MNHNY and CDR2 SVGAGI (reference sequence). This CDR3 reads CAIHSGTPLEQYF. The CDR3 nucleotides read TGTGCCATTCATTCCGGGACCCCTCTCGAGCAGTACTTC.

The chain couples TRBV2 to TRBJ1-2; possible D gene TRBD1, 5 bases. CDR3 length: 14 amino acids. The ends were cut back, 5 bases at V and 2 bases at J, with 12 bases in the middle. Germline loops: CDR1 SNHLY, CDR2 FYNNEI. The CDR3 is CASSTEQANYGYTF. CDR3 sequence (DNA): TGTGCCAGCAGTACGGAACAGGCGAACTATGGCTACACCTTC.

The chain carries TRBV5-8 and TRBJ1-2; 8 bases map to TRBD1. After removal of 4 bases from V and 2 bases from J, the junction contained 7 bases not matched to a gene. Germline V CDR1 and CDR2: SGHTS, YDEGEE. The CDR3 runs 15 residues. The DNA for the CDR3 is TGTGCCAGCAGCCCGCGGACAGGGACGAACTATGGCTACACCTTC. Translated, it gives CASSPRTGTNYGYTF.

The chain employs TRBV28 and TRBJ1-5; D is unclear. V was shortened by 5 bases and J by 7 bases, with 18 bases between the two germline ends. Germline assignment: CDR1 MDHEN and CDR2 SYDVKM. The CDR3 extends over 15 amino acids. This chain's CDR3 is CASSAGSLYDQPQHF. The CDR3 DNA follows: TGTGCCAGCAGTGCTGGGAGTCTTTATGACCAGCCCCAGCATTTT.

The rearrangement joins TRBV28 to TRBJ2-1; D tentatively reads TRBD1 or TRBD2 (6 bases each). The CDR3 is 16 amino acids. The V end was cut by 5 bases, the J end by 8 bases, with 22 bases between. The germline CDR1 and CDR2 sequences are MDHEN and SYDVKM. CDR3 DNA: TGTGCCAGCAGTCCTTTAGGGACTGGACAGTCCCATGAGCAGTTCTTC. The encoded protein is CASSPLGTGQSHEQFF.

Here the CDR3 reads CASSLGVGVFYGYTF. The CDR3, as DNA: TGTGCCAGCAGCCTGGGGGTAGGGGTTTTTTATGGCTACACCTTC. The gene calls are TRBV7-2 and TRBJ1-2; D is possibly TRBD1 (5 bases). Per the germline V gene, CDR1 is SGHTA and CDR2 is FQGNSA. Deletions cut 5 bases from V and 5 bases from J, with 18 bases between. This CDR3 has 15 residues.

The rearrangement joins TRBV4-1 to TRBJ2-1; D not resolved. The CDR3 is made up of 15 amino acids. Trimming shortened V by 8 bases and J by 8 bases, and 22 bases separated the two germline ends. Germline V gene sequence: CDR1 MGHRA, CDR2 YSYEKL. The CDR3 loop is CASSWGSGYNHEQFF. CDR3 coding DNA: TGCGCCAGCTCCTGGGGAAGTGGTTACAATCATGAGCAGTTCTTC.

This chain links TRBV6-6 with TRBJ2-2; 11 bases are shared with TRBD2. The V gene's germline CDR1 is MNHNY and CDR2 SVGAGI (reference sequence). After removal of 5 bases from V and 7 bases from J, the junction contained 9 bases not matched to a gene. CDR3 size: 16 residues. This chain's CDR3 is CASSVLAGELIGELFF. CDR3 coding DNA: TGTGCCAGCAGTGTACTAGCGGGAGAACTGATCGGGGAGCTGTTTTTT.

The chain is built from TRBV6-6 and TRBJ2-3, with D uncertain. Germline CDR1 and CDR2: MNHNY and SVGAGI (reference sequence). The CDR3 consists of 14 residues. V was trimmed by 5 bases and J by 2 bases, leaving 11 bases between them. The CDR3 reads CASSPPWATDTQYF. The CDR3 nucleotides are TGTGCCAGCAGTCCACCCTGGGCCACAGATACGCAGTATTTT.

Worth noting for this clone: The same CDR3 arises from other DNA sequences in this sample as well. The chain is built from TRBV9 and TRBJ1-1; tentative D call: TRBD1 (6 bases). This CDR3 region has 13 residues. CDR1 SGDLS and CDR2 YYNGEE come from the germline V gene. V was clipped by 0 bases and J by 11 bases, with 14 bases between them. CDR3 in DNA: TGTGCCAGCAGCGTAGCTACAGGGAGTGAGGCTTTCTTT. As protein: CASSVATGSEAFF.

The V call is TRBV5-1, the J call TRBJ2-1, with 8 bases fitting TRBD1. J lost 4 bases, V lost 1 base, and 1 base had no gene match. The germline CDR1 and CDR2 sequences are SGHRS and YFSETQ. The CDR3 totals 14 residues. The CDR3 sequence is CASSLQGAYNEQFF. CDR3 in DNA: TGCGCCAGCAGCTTGCAGGGGGCTTACAATGAGCAGTTCTTC.

This clone was recorded only once. V and J are TRBV7-9 and TRBJ2-5; 7 bases are a match to TRBD1. The closer fit of TRBJ2-7 to the DNA end suggests the J call may be wrong. Germline-derived CDR1 and CDR2 are SEHNR and FQNEAQ (reference sequence). The CDR3 has 13 residues. CDR3 in DNA: TGTGCCAGCAGCTCACCGGGACAGAACGAGCAGTACTTC. It translates to CASSSPGQNEQYF.

The chain couples TRBV9 to TRBJ2-5, with TRBD2 matching over 9 bases. V shed 4 bases, J shed 5 bases, and the junction held 9 bases outside the gene matches. Germline CDR1 SGDLS, CDR2 YYNGEE. The CDR3 covers 15 residues. CDR3 in DNA: TGTGCCAGCAGCCCAGTAGCGGGAGCTGTTGAGACCCAGTACTTC. Encoded protein: CASSPVAGAVETQYF.

The chain carries TRBV15 and TRBJ1-5, with TRBD1 identical over 8 bases. This CDR3 has 15 residues. Germline loops: CDR1 LNHNV, CDR2 YYDKDF (reference sequence). V lost 0 bases, J lost 7 bases, and 5 bases stayed unmatched. DNA for the CDR3: TGTGCCACCAGCAGAGACAGGGGGCAAGACCAGCCCCAGCATTTT. It is translated as CATSRDRGQDQPQHF.

This chain joins TRBV5-1 and TRBJ2-5; D is unclear. Trimming stripped 0 bases from V and 2 bases from J, with 8 bases between. CDR1 SGHRS and CDR2 YFSETQ come from the germline V gene. The CDR3 runs 14 residues. CDR3: CASSLALIQETQYF. CDR3 bases: TGCGCCAGCAGCTTGGCCTTGATACAAGAGACCCAGTACTTC.

The J gene is TRBJ1-1, the V gene TRBV27, with no clear D. With 6 bases removed from V and 7 bases from J, the gap between germline ends came to 12 bases. The CDR3 runs to 12 residues. Germline V lookup: CDR1 MNHEY, CDR2 SMNVEV (reference sequence). CDR3 protein: CASRFLIGEAFF. Written as DNA, the CDR3 is TGTGCCAGCAGGTTCCTAATCGGTGAAGCTTTCTTT.

J is TRBJ2-7 and V is TRBV5-6; TRBD1 agrees at 10 bases. Trimming at V came to 3 bases and at J to 6 bases, leaving 6 bases not matched to a gene. The CDR3 extends over 14 amino acids. The germline CDR1 and CDR2 sequences are SGHDT and YYEEEE. CDR3 DNA: TGTGCCAGCAGCTGGGCTCGGACAGGGGGCGAGCAGTACTTC. It encodes CASSWARTGGEQYF.

The V call is TRBV4-1, the J call TRBJ2-5; 14 positions match TRBD2. TRBJ2-7 explains the end of the DNA better; the J call may be wrong. Per the germline V gene, CDR1 is MGHRA and CDR2 is YSYEKL. This CDR3 comprises 16 residues. CDR3 nucleotide sequence: TGCGCCAGCAGCCACCGCGGGACTAGCGGGAGAAACGAGCAGTACTTC. Amino acid sequence: CASSHRGTSGRNEQYF.

The chain combines TRBV28 with TRBJ1-1; unclear D gene. Trimming removed 1 base from V and 3 bases from J, with 6 bases in between. Germline loops: CDR1 MDHEN, CDR2 SYDVKM. CDR3 size: 13 residues. Written as DNA, the CDR3 is TGTGCCAGCAGTTTATCCGGGGACACTGAAGCTTTCTTT. Translating gives CASSLSGDTEAFF. Supplemented by reference TRBV28 and TRBJ1-1, the full variable domain reads DVKVTQSSRYLVKRTGEKVFLECVQDMDHENMFWYRQDPGLGLRLIYFSYDVKMKEKGDIPEGYSVSREKKERFSLILESASTNQTSMYLCASSLSGDTEAFFGQGTRLTVV.

This sequence joins TRBV5-1 and TRBJ2-1; 7 bases agree with TRBD2. J was trimmed by 6 bases and V by 1 base; bases with no gene match: 4. Per the germline V gene, CDR1 is SGHRS and CDR2 is YFSETQ. The CDR3 consists of 14 residues. CDR3 in DNA: TGCGCCAGCAGCTTGAACGCGGGAGTCAATGAGCAGTTCTTC. Its protein is CASSLNAGVNEQFF.

V and J are TRBV11-2 and TRBJ2-3; TRBD1 agrees at 8 bases. V lost 3 bases and J lost 0; bases outside the gene matches: 2. Per germline, CDR1 SGHAT and CDR2 FQNNGV. The CDR3 length is 15 residues. The CDR3 DNA sequence: TGTGCCAGCAGCTTCAACAGGGGGAGCACAGATACGCAGTATTTT. Protein: CASSFNRGSTDTQYF. Drawing the rest from reference TRBV11-2 and TRBJ2-3, the complete variable domain is EAGVAQSPRYKIIEKRQSVAFWCNPISGHATLYWYQQILGQGPKLLIQFQNNGVVDDSQLPKDRFSAERLKGVDSTLKIQPAKLEDSAVYLCASSFNRGSTDTQYFGPGTRLTVL.